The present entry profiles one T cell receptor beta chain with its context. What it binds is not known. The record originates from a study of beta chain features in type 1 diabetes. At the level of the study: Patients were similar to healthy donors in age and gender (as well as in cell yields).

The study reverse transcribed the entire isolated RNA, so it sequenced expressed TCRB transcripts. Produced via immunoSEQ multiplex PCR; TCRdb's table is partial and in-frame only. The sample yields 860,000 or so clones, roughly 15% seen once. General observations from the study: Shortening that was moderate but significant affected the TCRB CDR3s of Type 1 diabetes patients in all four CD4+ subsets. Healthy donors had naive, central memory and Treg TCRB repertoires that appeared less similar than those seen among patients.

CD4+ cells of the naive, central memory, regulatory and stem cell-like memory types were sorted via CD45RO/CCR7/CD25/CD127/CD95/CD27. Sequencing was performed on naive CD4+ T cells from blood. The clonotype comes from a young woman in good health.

In nucleotides, the CDR3 is TGTGCCAGCAGTTTGGTTCCTAGACCAGATACGCAGTATTTT. This translates into CASSLVPRPDTQYF. The J gene is TRBJ2-3, the V gene TRBV28; D gene ambiguous. The V and J ends lost 3 bases and 4 bases respectively, with 11 bases between them. Germline V gene sequence: CDR1 MDHEN, CDR2 SYDVKM. The CDR3 length is 14 residues.